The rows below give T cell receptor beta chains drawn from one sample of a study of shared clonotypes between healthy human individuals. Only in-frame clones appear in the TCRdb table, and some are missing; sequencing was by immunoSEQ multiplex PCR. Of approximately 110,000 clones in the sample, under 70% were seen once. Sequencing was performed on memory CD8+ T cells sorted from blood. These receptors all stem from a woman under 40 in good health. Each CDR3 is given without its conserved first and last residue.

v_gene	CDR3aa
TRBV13	ASSPGGIAGQSTDTQY
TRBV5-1	ASSLGDRDNEKLF
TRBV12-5	ASGLALPVASGYNEQF
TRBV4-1	ASSQDALHYTDTQY
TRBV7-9	ASSHTGSGANVLT
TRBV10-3	ASGTGEQETQY
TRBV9	ASSVGSSSGETDTQY
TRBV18	ASSPSVQGRLRSNQPQH
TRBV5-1	ASSPPVTDTQY
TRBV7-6	ASSLAGTTSLVWETQY
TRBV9	ASSVDPGDGPEQY
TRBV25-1	ASSNSTSGSSYNEQF
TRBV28	ASTQDGARMYEQY
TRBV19	ASSSSPGGNTEAF
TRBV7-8	ASSLDFIGLEDNEQF
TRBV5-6	ASSFNTRVAGYEQY
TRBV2	ASNLGTASNQPQH
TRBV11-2	ASSMGESGTYEQY
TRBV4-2	ASSQDFGTGGNEQF
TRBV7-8	ASSYSRSRGETEAF
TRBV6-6	ASRAPRVHTGELF
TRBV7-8	ASSKESGRFWFEQF
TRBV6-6	ASSNWDRSPLEGQF
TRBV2	ASSEGRAGYEQY
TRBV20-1	SAPRVFEQY
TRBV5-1	ASSLDSLGYNEQF
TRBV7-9	ASSFKAANTGELF
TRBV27	ASSPFTGGNGGYT
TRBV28	ASKPGLEPYNEQF
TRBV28	ASSWGDRGVLGTEAF
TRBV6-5	ASSYSGGPGANVLT
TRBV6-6	ASSPTTGADEQY
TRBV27	ASSSPGLHPTTQY
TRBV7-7	ASSPQGLVDEQY
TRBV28	ASSERGISYEQY
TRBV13	ASTERGLANEKLF
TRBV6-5	ASRRTGTNTEAF
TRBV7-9	ASSLKQGESGNTIY
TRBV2	ASRDRLNEKLF
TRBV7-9	ASSSPRASGYFYNEQF
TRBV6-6	ASSFGTSSYEQY
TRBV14	ASSHQPKTGLANVLT
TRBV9	ASSAPPMNTEAF
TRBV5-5	ASSLDSNTEAF
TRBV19	ASTPTGEAQPQH
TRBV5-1	ASSPGVDRGYEQY